The 15 T cell receptor beta chains presented below share a single source sample, sequenced in a study of blood T cell repertoires in COVID-19. The table came from immunoSEQ multiplex PCR; TCRdb's copy has only in-frame clones and leaves some out. There are a few hundred thousand clones in the sample; about 91% occur only once, and approximately 7% lies in the top ten. Sample: peripheral blood. The receptors here all came from a woman aged 25-40 years who had recovered from COVID-19.

V gene TRBV6-5 combines with J gene TRBJ1-1; 10 nucleotides line up with TRBD1. CDR3 length equals 14 residues. Germline CDR1 reads MNHEY; CDR2 reads SVGAGI. Germline trimming cut 6 bases from V and 6 bases from J; bases unmatched to any gene: 7. CDR3 loop: CASRRQGAFAEAFF. The CDR3, as DNA: TGTGCCAGCAGACGACAGGGGGCTTTCGCTGAAGCTTTCTTT.

The chain uses TRBV11-2 and TRBJ2-3; D is unresolved. V lost 6 bases to trimming and J lost 4 bases, with 17 bases between them. CDR3 length: 15 residues. Germline V gene sequence: CDR1 SGHAT, CDR2 FQNNGV. The CDR3 protein is CASSYGGTAPDTQYF. In nucleotides, the CDR3 is TGTGCCAGCAGTTATGGCGGAACCGCCCCAGATACGCAGTATTTT.

A single count supports this clone. The chain is built from TRBV11-2 and TRBJ2-1; D is undetermined. Deletions cut 5 bases from V and 7 bases from J, with 6 bases between. Germline CDR1 reads SGHAT; CDR2 reads FQNNGV. The CDR3 sequence is 11 residues long. The CDR3 here is CASSPHNEQFF. The CDR3 bases are TGTGCCAGCAGCCCACATAATGAGCAGTTCTTC.

The chain couples TRBV5-1 to TRBJ2-5; no firm D call. The CDR3 runs to 15 residues. The V and J ends lost 5 bases and 1 base respectively, with 15 bases between them. Per germline, CDR1 SGHRS and CDR2 YFSETQ. The CDR3 region is CASSWWAGTQETQYF. The CDR3 nucleotides are TGCGCCAGCAGTTGGTGGGCAGGCACCCAAGAGACCCAGTACTTC.

The rearrangement links TRBV11-3 to TRBJ2-5; TRBD2 might be the D (6 bases). The CDR3 contains 16 residues. Trimming removed 5 bases at V and 0 bases at J, with 16 bases between. The germline CDR1 and CDR2 sequences are SGHNT and YENEEA. CDR3 amino acids: CASSGRRRGHQETQYF. CDR3 in DNA: TGTGCCAGCAGCGGACGGCGGCGGGGTCACCAAGAGACCCAGTACTTC.

This clone showed up just once. The chain carries TRBV6-1 and TRBJ1-1, with TRBD1 as a possible D gene (5 bases). The CDR3 is made up of 16 amino acids. V was pared by 2 bases and J by 4 bases, with 17 bases between. Germline loops: CDR1 MNHNS, CDR2 SASEGT. CDR3 sequence (DNA): TGTGCCAGCAGTGAACTGGGAGGCCGCGGGGGCACTGAAGCTTTCTTT. This codes for CASSELGGRGGTEAFF.

This chain connects TRBV10-3 to TRBJ1-2, with TRBD1 matching 8 bases. With V trimmed by 3 bases and J by 6 bases, 6 bases remained unmatched. Germline CDR1 is ENHRY and CDR2 is SYGVKD. The CDR3 is made up of 14 amino acids. Written as DNA, the CDR3 is TGTGCCATCAGTGATTTACAGGGGGTTAATGGCTACACCTTC. Its translation is CAISDLQGVNGYTF.

The rearrangement links TRBV28 to TRBJ1-4; possible D gene TRBD1, 6 bases. The CDR3 is made up of 13 amino acids. Germline values: CDR1 MDHEN, CDR2 SYDVKM. Trimming removed 6 bases at V and 7 bases at J, with 12 bases between. The CDR3, as DNA: TGTGCCAGCAGACCAGGACAGAGTGAAAAACTGTTTTTT. Translated: CASRPGQSEKLFF.

CDR3 sequence: CASSRSAPETQYF. The CDR3 coding sequence is TGTGCCAGCAGCAGGTCTGCCCCAGAGACCCAGTACTTC. The J gene is TRBJ2-5, the V gene TRBV2; D is unclear. V was pared by 6 bases and J by 4 bases, with 12 bases between. CDR1 SNHLY and CDR2 FYNNEI come from the germline V gene. CDR3 length: 13 residues.

The V and J genes are TRBV2 and TRBJ2-3, with 10 bases that match TRBD2. The CDR3 extends over 15 amino acids. V shed 4 bases, J shed 5 bases, and the junction held 6 bases outside the gene matches. Germline-derived CDR1 and CDR2 are SNHLY and FYNNEI. The CDR3 nucleotides read TGTGCCAGCAGTGTGGGGAGCGGGGGGGGAGATACGCAGTATTTT. This codes for CASSVGSGGGDTQYF.

The chain links TRBV5-4 to TRBJ2-7; 10 nucleotides align to TRBD1. The V gene end was trimmed by 5 bases and the J gene end by 2 bases; junction bases not matched to a gene: 10. CDR1 SGHNT and CDR2 YYREEE come from the germline V gene (reference sequence). This CDR3 spans 16 amino acids. CDR3 nucleotides: TGTGCCAGCAGACCCAGTGGGACAGGGGTCCCCTACGAGCAGTACTTC. Residues: CASRPSGTGVPYEQYF.

The gene calls are TRBV25-1 and TRBJ1-1; D may be TRBD1 (6 bases). Germline V gene lookup returns CDR1 MGHDK and CDR2 SYGVNS. CDR3 length: 16 residues. With 7 bases removed from V and 3 bases from J, the gap between germline ends came to 21 bases. CDR3 loop: CASTSSPGRGDTEAFF. CDR3 coding DNA: TGTGCCAGCACCTCTTCTCCGGGGAGGGGGGACACTGAAGCTTTCTTT.

The V gene is TRBV7-2, the J gene TRBJ2-3, with 14 nucleotides matching TRBD2. The CDR3 totals 17 residues. Germline trimming cut 5 bases from V and 5 bases from J; bases unmatched to any gene: 9. Germline CDR1 and CDR2: SGHTA and FQGNSA. In DNA form, the CDR3 reads TGTGCCAGCAGCCCCAGACTAGCGGGGGGGCGGGTAGATACGCAGTATTTT. This translates into CASSPRLAGGRVDTQYF.

The rearrangement uses TRBV30 and TRBJ2-7; D is perhaps TRBD1 (5 bases). Trimming shortened V by 1 base and J by 5 bases, and 9 bases separated the two germline ends. Germline CDR1 is GTSNPN and CDR2 is SVGIG (reference sequence). The CDR3 covers 12 residues. The CDR3 DNA is TGTGCCTGGAGTGACCAGGGAAACGAGCAGTACTTC. This sequence encodes CAWSDQGNEQYF.

To note about this clone: Compared with germline, one end of the junction differs, possibly owing to a read error. The rearrangement joins TRBV2 to TRBJ1-5, with D maybe TRBD1 (5 bases). In germline, CDR1 is SNHLY, CDR2 FYNNEI. The CDR3 loop spans 15 amino acids. CDR3 sequence reads: CASSGGRGAYQPQHF. In DNA, the CDR3 is TGTGCCAGTAGTGGAGGAAGGGGCGCATATCAGCCCCAGCATTTT.